Listed below are T cell receptor beta chains from one sample, sequenced in a study of beta chain features in type 1 diabetes. TCRdb keeps only in-frame clones here, not all; method: immunoSEQ multiplex PCR. The sample holds tens of thousands of clones, roughly 30% seen once. The sample consisted of stem cell memory CD4+ T cells from blood. The receptors were sampled from a woman aged 18-29 years in good health. Both conserved end residues are part of each CDR3. D genes are given only for firm matches. Part of the rows lack a size; the others show once, few, many or a class for expanded clones.

D,V,size,J,DNA,CDR3
NA,TRBV5-4,few,TRBJ2-5,TGTGCCAGCAGCTTGCCGGGGGGCAGCGAGACCCAGTACTTC,CASSLPGGSETQYF
NA,TRBV5-1,few,TRBJ2-5,TGCGCCAGCAGCTTGGTTTCAGGTTCTCAAGAGACCCAGTACTTC,CASSLVSGSQETQYF
NA,TRBV6-5,NA,TRBJ2-5,TGTGCCAGCAGTCCGACTGTTCAAGAGACCCAGTACTTC,CASSPTVQETQYF
NA,TRBV27,NA,TRBJ1-5,TGTGCCAGCAGCGTCCGGGGTTACAATCAGCCCCAGCATTTT,CASSVRGYNQPQHF
NA,TRBV7-8,few,TRBJ2-1,TGTGCCAGCAGCAAAAGCCGGGACTTCCGTCGTTACAATGAGCAGTTCTTC,CASSKSRDFRRYNEQFF
NA,TRBV11-2,NA,TRBJ2-2,TGTGCCAGCAGCACGCACACAGGCTCCGGGGAGCTGTTTTTT,CASSTHTGSGELFF
NA,TRBV5-1,NA,TRBJ2-3,TGCGCCAGCAGCTTGTTCCGGGCAGATACGCAGTATTTT,CASSLFRADTQYF
NA,TRBV30,few,TRBJ1-2,TGTGCCTGGACCACTACGAGGGATGGCTACACCTTC,CAWTTTRDGYTF
TRBD1,TRBV19,NA,TRBJ1-4,TGTGCCAGTAGCGGGACAGGGGCTCCAACTAATGAAAAACTGTTTTTT,CASSGTGAPTNEKLFF
TRBD2,TRBV7-2,NA,TRBJ2-7,TGTGCCAGCAGGTCTCGGGGACTAGCGTCCTACGAGCAGTACTTC,CASRSRGLASYEQYF
TRBD2,TRBV5-1,NA,TRBJ2-3,TGCGCCAGCAGCTTAGGGCGGGGGGGCACAGATACGCAGTATTTT,CASSLGRGGTDTQYF
NA,TRBV5-1,few,TRBJ1-1,TGCGCCAGCAGCAACTCCGGACAGAACACTGAAGCTTTCTTT,CASSNSGQNTEAFF
TRBD2,TRBV5-4,few,TRBJ2-3,TGTGCCAGCAGCTCCTTGAGGGGGCTAGCGGGATCAGATACGCAGTATTTT,CASSSLRGLAGSDTQYF
NA,TRBV2,NA,TRBJ2-5,TGTGCCAGCAGTCCCAGTCCAGGGACCCAGTACTTC,CASSPSPGTQYF
TRBD1,TRBV28,few,TRBJ2-7,TGTGCCAGCAGTACTGCCGGGACAGGGATCCACGAGCAGTACTTC,CASSTAGTGIHEQYF
TRBD2,TRBV7-2,NA,TRBJ2-4,TGTGCCAGCGGGGGACTAGCGGGGATGAACATTCAGTACTTC,CASGGLAGMNIQYF
NA,TRBV2,NA,TRBJ2-3,TGTGCCAGCAGGCCGGGAATGTCTAGCACAGATACGCAGTATTTT,CASRPGMSSTDTQYF
NA,TRBV6-6,few,TRBJ2-1,TGTGCCAGCGCCGCACGGGCGGGGATCTACAATGAGCAGTTCTTC,CASAARAGIYNEQFF
TRBD2,TRBV4-1,once,TRBJ2-5,TGCGCCAGCAGCCCGCGCCTAGAAACTAGCGGGAGCCGGCTGGAGACCCAGTACTTC,CASSPRLETSGSRLETQYF
TRBD1,TRBV7-2,NA,TRBJ1-2,TGTGCCAGCAGCTCCCCGGGACAGGGGAACTATGGCTACACCTTC,CASSSPGQGNYGYTF
NA,TRBV21-1,few,TRBJ1-2,TGTGCCAGCAGCAAACGGGACAGTTATTATGGCTACACCTTC,CASSKRDSYYGYTF
NA,TRBV5-1,NA,TRBJ1-2,TGCGCCAGCAGACCCGACAGCAGGGGCTACACCTTC,CASRPDSRGYTF
TRBD2,TRBV6-6,NA,TRBJ2-4,TGTGCCAGCAGTACTAGCGGGAGGAACATTCAGTACTTC,CASSTSGRNIQYF
NA,TRBV30,NA,TRBJ2-5,TGTGCCTGGGCTCCCTACGAGAGGGAGACCCAGTACTTC,CAWAPYERETQYF
TRBD2,TRBV5-1,few,TRBJ2-3,TGCGCCAGCAGCTTTGGGACTAGCGGGACAGATACGCAGTATTTT,CASSFGTSGTDTQYF
NA,TRBV25-1,NA,TRBJ1-2,TGTGCCAGCAGTGAAGGGCACGGCGTTCTTGGCTACACCTTC,CASSEGHGVLGYTF
NA,TRBV19,NA,TRBJ1-5,TGTGCCAGTAGTAGGGGGGGCGGTCAGCCCCAGCATTTT,CASSRGGGQPQHF
NA,TRBV2,NA,TRBJ1-1,TGTGCCAGCAGGGGAGGCATTAACACTGAAGCTTTCTTT,CASRGGINTEAFF
NA,TRBV10-3,few,TRBJ1-5,TGTGCCACTCAAATTGACCCAGGGGTCAATCAGCCCCAGCATTTT,CATQIDPGVNQPQHF
TRBD1,TRBV7-8,few,TRBJ2-3,TGTGCCAGCAGCTTGTTCCTCGGGACAGGGGACACAGATACGCAGTATTTT,CASSLFLGTGDTDTQYF
NA,TRBV7-2,NA,TRBJ1-2,TGTGCCAGCAGCACAGATTCCCCCCAGCCGAGAGGCTACACCTTC,CASSTDSPQPRGYTF
TRBD1,TRBV7-2,NA,TRBJ2-5,TGTGCCAGCAGCTACGGACAGGGAGAGACCCAGTACTTC,CASSYGQGETQYF
NA,TRBV7-3,NA,TRBJ2-3,TGTGCCAGCAGCACCGGTGGCGATAGCCGTTCGTCGCAGTATTTT,CASSTGGDSRSSQYF
TRBD1,TRBV6-6,few,TRBJ1-1,TGTGCCAGCAGACCGGACAGGGAGAGAACTGAAGCTTTCTTT,CASRPDRERTEAFF
NA,TRBV30,NA,TRBJ1-1,TGTGCCTGGAGCCCTTTAGGAGAGGGGGGGTTCGAGAACACTGAAGCTTTCTTT,CAWSPLGEGGFENTEAFF
NA,TRBV7-3,NA,TRBJ2-7,TGTGCCAGCAGCTCGAAGGGGGGGCTCGGGAACTACGAGCAGTACTTC,CASSSKGGLGNYEQYF
NA,TRBV5-6,few,TRBJ1-2,TGTGCCAGCAGCCCTGCCCAGCGTGGCTACACCTTC,CASSPAQRGYTF
NA,TRBV19,few,TRBJ1-5,TGTGCCAGTAGTATTCAGGTTTACCAGCCCCAGCATTTT,CASSIQVYQPQHF
TRBD1,TRBV7-8,NA,TRBJ2-7,TGTGCCAGCAGCCGGTCCGGGACAGGGCCTTACGAGCAGTACTTC,CASSRSGTGPYEQYF
NA,TRBV7-9,few,TRBJ1-2,TGTGCCAGCAGCCCATGGGGGACAAAGGATGGCTACACCTTC,CASSPWGTKDGYTF
TRBD2,TRBV7-9,many,TRBJ2-1,TGTGCCAGCAGCTTAGCGGGAGGGCCCCTCAATGAGCAGTTCTTC,CASSLAGGPLNEQFF
NA,TRBV5-1,NA,TRBJ1-1,TGCGCCAGCAGCTTGTCTGACTTGGACACTGAAGCTTTCTTT,CASSLSDLDTEAFF
NA,TRBV5-1,NA,TRBJ1-2,TGCGCCAGCAGCTTGGGGGAGGTCCCCAATGGCTACACCTTC,CASSLGEVPNGYTF